This entry lists 17 T cell receptor beta chains sequenced from one sample in a study of CD8 T cells in Susac syndrome. The authors reverse transcribed roughly 0.5 to 1 ug RNA with random hexamers. TCRdb analysed the immunoSEQ multiplex PCR reads with MiXCR anew, one entry per CDR3 protein. Altogether a few hundred thousand distinct CDR3 sequences are present, more than 80% being singletons, with the ten largest covering roughly 0.1%. Sequences were obtained from CD8+ T cells from PBMCs. The receptors come from a human donor with multiple sclerosis.

The chain joins TRBV7-8 to TRBJ2-3; TRBD2 matches at 7 bases. The ends lost 7 bases at V and 2 bases at J; junction bases unmatched: 9. The CDR3 is 15 residues long. Germline V CDR1 and CDR2: SGHVS, FQNEAQ. The CDR3 DNA follows: TGTGCCAGCACCGCGTCGGGACTATCCACAGATACGCAGTATTTT. Translating it yields CASTASGLSTDTQYF.

A single count supports this clonotype. The J gene is TRBJ2-7, the V gene TRBV30, with TRBD1 identical over 8 bases. V trimming: 0 bases; J trimming: 3 bases; junction bases outside the gene matches: 13. Germline assignment: CDR1 GTSNPN and CDR2 SVGIG (reference sequence). CDR3 size: 17 residues. The CDR3 DNA reads TGTGCCTGGAGTGTACCCTTCCGGGCAGGGGGCGACTACGAGCAGTACTTC. Amino acids: CAWSVPFRAGGDYEQYF.

This clonotype appeared a few times. V and J are TRBV7-9 and TRBJ1-1; 11 bases map to TRBD1. CDR1 is SEHNR, CDR2 FQNEAQ, per germline (reference sequence). The CDR3 has 18 residues. With 5 bases clipped from V and 5 bases from J, the junction kept 16 bases outside the gene matches. DNA for the CDR3: TGTGCCAGCAGCGACTGGACAGGGGGCGATTCGGTTCATACTGAAGCTTTCTTT. Its protein product is CASSDWTGGDSVHTEAFF. Combining the CDR3 with reference TRBV7-9 and TRBJ1-1 gives the whole variable domain DTGVSQNPRHKITKRGQNVTFRCDPISEHNRLYWYRQTLGQGPEFLTYFQNEAQLEKSRLLSDRFSAERPKGSFSTLEIQRTEQGDSAMYLCASSDWTGGDSVHTEAFFGQGTRLTVV.

The gene calls are TRBV7-3 and TRBJ1-1, with D hard to call. CDR1 SGHTA and CDR2 FQGTGA come from the germline V gene. Between the trimmed V and J ends, which lost 0 bases and 1 base, there was a span of 6 bases. This CDR3 contains 14 residues. The CDR3 here is CASSLTLENTEAFF. The DNA of the CDR3 is TGTGCCAGCAGCTTAACGTTGGAGAACACTGAAGCTTTCTTT.

This clonotype was seen a single time. This chain links TRBV20-1 with TRBJ2-1, with TRBD1 as a possible D gene (5 bases). Germline V gene data show CDR1 as DFQATT and CDR2 as SNEGSKA (reference sequence). V lost 0 bases, J lost 7 bases, and 7 bases lay in between. The CDR3 runs to 12 residues. The chain's CDR3 is CSARDQGNEQFF. CDR3 DNA sequence: TGCAGTGCTAGAGATCAGGGAAATGAGCAGTTCTTC.

The chain employs TRBV29-1 and TRBJ1-2; weak D call: TRBD1 (6 bases). The germline V gene encodes CDR1 SQVTM and CDR2 ANQGSEA. V lost 7 bases and J lost 4, with 13 bases in between. This CDR3 comprises 12 residues. In nucleotides, the CDR3 is TGCAGCGCCCTGACAGGCCGCTATGGCTACACCTTC. It encodes CSALTGRYGYTF.

This rearrangement joins TRBV29-1 to TRBJ1-2; D may be TRBD1 (5 bases). Trimming shortened V by 6 bases and J by 5 bases, and 19 bases separated the two germline ends. Per the germline V gene, CDR1 is SQVTM and CDR2 is ANQGSEA. This CDR3 comprises 14 residues. CDR3 nucleotide sequence: TGCAGCGTGCTAATGGGGGTCATTTCTTATGGCTACACCTTC. Protein sequence: CSVLMGVISYGYTF. Full variable domain (missing parts from reference TRBV29-1 and TRBJ1-2): SAVISQKPSRDICQRGTSLTIQCQVDSQVTMMFWYRQQPGQSLTLIATANQGSEATYESGFVIDKFPISRPNLTFSTLTVSNMSPEDSSIYLCSVLMGVISYGYTFGSGTRLTVV.

The chain joins TRBV19 to TRBJ2-7; no definite D call. The CDR3 covers 13 residues. Germline CDR1 reads LNHDA; CDR2 reads SQIVND (reference sequence). Trimming shortened V by 7 bases and J by 0 bases, and 10 bases separated the two germline ends. CDR3 in DNA: TGTGCCAGTACAAGGGCGGACTCCTACGAGCAGTACTTC. It encodes CASTRADSYEQYF.

The V gene is TRBV13, the J gene TRBJ2-1; possibly TRBD2 for D (6 bases). The CDR3 is 10 residues long. In germline, CDR1 is PRHDT, CDR2 FYEKMQ (reference sequence). Trimming removed 11 bases from V and 15 bases from J, with 17 bases in between. The CDR3 here is CAVRDSQPFF. CDR3 in DNA: TGTGCCGTCCGGGACTCCCAACCGTTCTTC.

The rearrangement links TRBV19 to TRBJ2-1, with 9 bases identical to TRBD1. The CDR3 totals 14 residues. Germline loops: CDR1 LNHDA, CDR2 SQIVND (reference sequence). The J segment lost 8 bases and the V segment lost 3 bases, leaving 5 bases of the junction unmatched. The DNA for the CDR3 is TGTGCCAGTAGTATCGGGGACAGGGTTCATGAGCAGTTCTTC. Translating gives CASSIGDRVHEQFF.

The genes are TRBV5-1 and TRBJ2-3; 8 positions agree with TRBD1. Germline V gene sequence: CDR1 SGHRS, CDR2 YFSETQ. This CDR3 contains 16 residues. V gave up 3 bases and J gave up 0 bases; unmatched junction bases: 6. As DNA, the CDR3 is TGCGCCAGCAGCTCGGACAGGGCTACTAGCACAGATACGCAGTATTTT. Its protein is CASSSDRATSTDTQYF.

The chain has TRBV6-6 and TRBJ2-7; 10 bases match TRBD1. CDR3 length equals 14 residues. CDR1 and CDR2 from the germline V gene are MNHNY and SVGAGI (reference sequence). V was pared by 5 bases and J by 4 bases, with 5 bases of the junction left unmatched. The CDR3 sequence is CASSDDRGQYEQYF. The CDR3 DNA is TGTGCCAGCAGTGACGACAGGGGGCAATACGAGCAGTACTTC.

This rearrangement joins TRBV10-3 to TRBJ2-3, with D uncertain. Trimming shortened V by 7 bases and J by 3 bases, and 11 bases separated the two germline ends. CDR1 is ENHRY and CDR2 is SYGVKD in the germline V gene. This CDR3 has 13 amino acids. The chain's CDR3 is CAITSDSTDTQYF. The DNA for the CDR3 is TGTGCCATCACTTCAGACTCGACAGATACGCAGTATTTT.

This sequence joins TRBV6-1 and TRBJ1-6; D gene ambiguous. CDR3 length: 16 amino acids. The germline CDR1 and CDR2 sequences are MNHNS and SASEGT. Trimming left V 3 bases short and J 3 bases short, with 12 bases between. CDR3 DNA: TGTGCCAGCAGTGAGGACCGGGTCATCTATAATTCACCCCTCCACTTT. It specifies CASSEDRVIYNSPLHF.

This clonotype was counted a single time. The chain carries TRBV27 and TRBJ2-3, with 8 bases fitting TRBD2. The CDR3 covers 16 residues. V lost 3 bases and J lost 2; bases outside the gene matches: 7. Germline V gives CDR1 MNHEY, CDR2 SMNVEV (reference sequence). CDR3 residues: CASSLLLAEDTDTQYF. The DNA for the CDR3 is TGTGCCAGCAGTTTGCTACTAGCGGAAGACACAGATACGCAGTATTTT.

The rearrangement uses TRBV5-1 and TRBJ1-3; no clear D. The V end was cut by 3 bases, the J end by 2 bases, with 12 bases between. The CDR3 has 15 residues. Germline CDR1 SGHRS, CDR2 YFSETQ. The DNA of the CDR3 is TGCGCCAGCAGCTCCGACCGTAGGGCTGGAAACACCATATATTTT. Its translation is CASSSDRRAGNTIYF.

The V and J genes are TRBV19 and TRBJ1-1; D is unclear. The germline gives CDR1 LNHDA, CDR2 SQIVND (reference sequence). V was clipped by 8 bases and J by 4 bases, with 20 bases between them. The CDR3 contains 15 residues. In nucleotides, the CDR3 is TGTGCCAGTGACTCACCCGAGGCTATGAGCACTGAAGCTTTCTTT. It encodes CASDSPEAMSTEAFF. The full variable domain, its missing parts supplied by reference TRBV19 and TRBJ1-1, is DGGITQSPKYLFRKEGQNVTLSCEQNLNHDAMYWYRQDPGQGLRLIYYSQIVNDFQKGDIAEGYSVSREKKESFPLTVTSAQKNPTAFYLCASDSPEAMSTEAFFGQGTRLTVV.